The next 25 T cell receptor beta chains were all read from a single sample in a study of OX40 agonist ivuxolimab in advanced cancers. Profiling relied on immunoSEQ multiplex PCR, and the TCRdb table lists in-frame clones only, not all of them. The data show approximately 98,000 clones, roughly 90% seen once. The input for sequencing was CD4+ or CD8+ T cells sorted from blood, taken in a trial of the OX40 agonist ivuxolimab. The receptors derive from an adult with an advanced solid tumor such as melanoma, head and neck, liver or kidney cancer.

This chain joins TRBV6-1 and TRBJ1-2; 7 bases match TRBD1. CDR3 length equals 14 residues. Trimming removed 7 bases from V and 3 bases from J; junction bases left unmatched: 8. Germline assignment: CDR1 MNHNS and CDR2 SASEGT. The CDR3 DNA sequence: TGTGCCAGCATCTCGACAGGGAGGGACTATGGCTACACCTTC. Its translation: CASISTGRDYGYTF.

The rearrangement joins TRBV2 to TRBJ2-7; TRBD1 or TRBD2 may be the D gene (6 bases each). V was trimmed by 4 bases and J by 7 bases, leaving 14 bases between them. Germline lookup yields CDR1 SNHLY and CDR2 FYNNEI. CDR3 length equals 13 residues. The DNA for the CDR3 is TGTGCCAGCAGTGTAGGGGGGAATGGGGAGCAGTACTTC. Translation gives CASSVGGNGEQYF.

The chain employs TRBV5-6 and TRBJ1-6; D is undetermined. Trimming removed 1 base at V and 3 bases at J, with 14 bases between. Per the germline V gene, CDR1 is SGHDT and CDR2 is YYEEEE. The CDR3 has 17 residues. CDR3 bases: TGTGCCAGCAGCTTGTCGGGAGGGAGCGTCTATAATTCACCCCTCCACTTT. This sequence encodes CASSLSGGSVYNSPLHF. The full variable domain, in which reference TRBV5-6 and TRBJ1-6 provide the parts outside the CDR3, is DAGVTQSPTHLIKTRGQQVTLRCSPKSGHDTVSWYQQALGQGPQFIFQYYEEEERQRGNFPDRFSGHQFPNYSSELNVNALLLGDSALYLCASSLSGGSVYNSPLHFGNGTRLTVT.

The chain carries TRBV19 and TRBJ1-1; D is undetermined. The CDR3 contains 14 residues. Trimming pared 3 bases from V and 1 base from J, leaving 9 bases between. Germline V gene lookup returns CDR1 LNHDA and CDR2 SQIVND (reference sequence). This CDR3 is CASSMGVKNTEAFF. The CDR3 bases are TGTGCCAGTAGTATGGGTGTTAAGAACACTGAAGCTTTCTTT.

V and J are TRBV6-4 and TRBJ2-6; D is uncertain. This CDR3 has 18 residues. V gave up 5 bases and J gave up 0 bases, with 17 bases separating them. The germline V gene encodes CDR1 MRHNA and CDR2 SNTAGT. This CDR3 is CASSKLRAFYSGANVLTF. The CDR3 region has the DNA TGTGCCAGCAGTAAATTAAGGGCATTCTACTCTGGGGCCAACGTCCTGACTTTC.

This rearrangement joins TRBV6-1 to TRBJ2-2; 9 nucleotides line up with TRBD1. The CDR3 is made up of 15 amino acids. Germline trimming cut 10 bases from V and 6 bases from J; bases unmatched to any gene: 12. Germline CDR1 is MNHNS and CDR2 is SASEGT. CDR3 DNA sequence: TGTGCCACCGTCCCGGGACAGGGTCGGGCCGGGGAGCTGTTTTTT. Its protein product is CATVPGQGRAGELFF.

This chain joins TRBV5-1 and TRBJ1-4, with 9 bases lining up with TRBD1. V lost 0 bases and J lost 5; bases outside the gene matches: 5. This CDR3 is 16 amino acids long. From germline, CDR1 is SGHRS and CDR2 YFSETQ. CDR3: CASSLAGGTGNEKLFF. CDR3 in DNA: TGCGCCAGCAGCTTGGCCGGGGGGACAGGGAATGAAAAACTGTTTTTT.

The chain's CDR3 is CASSPTSGENTGELFF. The CDR3 DNA sequence: TGCGCCAGCAGCCCGACTAGCGGTGAGAACACCGGGGAGCTGTTTTTT. The chain links TRBV10-1 to TRBJ2-2; 9 bases agree with TRBD2. This CDR3 region has 16 residues. CDR1 is WNHNN and CDR2 is SYGVQD in the germline V gene (reference sequence). With 6 bases clipped from V and 1 base from J, the junction kept 6 bases outside the gene matches.

The V call is TRBV5-8, the J call TRBJ1-3; no definite D call. Per the germline V gene, CDR1 is SGHTS and CDR2 is YDEGEE. V was cut by 4 bases and J by 0 bases, with 11 bases left in between. CDR3 length equals 15 residues. Written as DNA, the CDR3 is TGTGCCAGCAGCCGGACTGAAAGCTCTGGAAACACCATATATTTT. Translating gives CASSRTESSGNTIYF.

The chain links TRBV5-6 to TRBJ2-7; no clear D gene. This CDR3 is built from 11 residues. The ends were cut back, 3 bases at V and 3 bases at J, with 4 bases in the middle. Germline V gene data show CDR1 as SGHDT and CDR2 as YYEEEE. CDR3 coding DNA: TGTGCCAGCAGCTCTTACTACGAGCAGTACTTC. Encoded protein: CASSSYYEQYF.

The chain recombines TRBV10-1 with TRBJ1-2; TRBD1 matches at 9 bases. With V trimmed by 7 bases and J by 10 bases, 4 bases remained unmatched. Per germline, CDR1 WNHNN and CDR2 SYGVQD (reference sequence). The CDR3 is 11 amino acids. DNA for the CDR3: TGCGCCAGCAAGGGACAGGGCAACTACACCTTC. As protein: CASKGQGNYTF.

The chain is built from TRBV2 and TRBJ1-4; D uncertain. Between the trimmed V and J ends, which lost 4 bases and 8 bases, there was a span of 11 bases. The CDR3 has 13 residues. CDR1 and CDR2 (germline): SNHLY, FYNNEI. CDR3 bases: TGTGCCAGCAGTGCTTCTGAGGAGGAAAAACTGTTTTTT. It encodes CASSASEEEKLFF.

The rearrangement links TRBV23-1 to TRBJ2-2; 9 positions match TRBD1. TRBV23-1 is an open reading frame, and its role is uncertain. V lost 6 bases and J lost 3; bases outside the gene matches: 2. The CDR3 runs 14 residues. The chain's CDR3 is CASRRTGDTGELFF. The CDR3 coding sequence is TGCGCCAGCAGGCGGACAGGGGACACCGGGGAGCTGTTTTTT.

The CDR3 protein is CASRESFTSEVKGEQYF. The CDR3 bases are TGTGCCAGCAGGGAATCCTTTACTAGCGAGGTGAAGGGGGAGCAGTACTTC. This chain links TRBV6-4 with TRBJ2-5, with D possibly matching TRBD2 (7 bases). The CDR3 runs 17 residues. The germline V gene has CDR1 MRHNA and CDR2 SNTAGT. V lost 6 bases to trimming and J lost 11 bases, with 31 bases between them.

This chain links TRBV19 with TRBJ2-2; 8 positions match TRBD2. This CDR3 spans 14 amino acids. Per the germline V gene, CDR1 is LNHDA and CDR2 is SQIVND (reference sequence). V dropped 8 bases and J dropped 4; count of bases not matched to a gene: 6. CDR3 DNA: TGTGCCAGTGCTACCAGCGGGGGCACCGGGGAGCTGTTTTTT. Translated: CASATSGGTGELFF.

Turning to this clone: Compared with germline, one end of the junction differs, possibly owing to a read error. V is TRBV29-1 and J is TRBJ2-5; D is perhaps TRBD1 or TRBD2 (5 bases each). CDR1 is SQVTM and CDR2 is ANQGSEA in the germline V gene. CDR3 length: 9 residues. CDR3 region: CSVDGASDF. CDR3 bases: TGCAGCGTCGACGGGGCCAGTGACTTC.

The CDR3 DNA reads as TGTGCCAGCAGCGCCGGGGCGGCTAGCACAGATACGCAGTATTTT. As protein: CASSAGAASTDTQYF. V is TRBV9 and J is TRBJ2-3, with D perhaps TRBD1 or TRBD2 (5 bases each). This CDR3 contains 15 residues. The germline CDR1 and CDR2 sequences are SGDLS and YYNGEE. V lost 3 bases and J 0 bases, leaving 11 bases between the germline ends.

CDR3 sequence: CASSFGGQGFFNEKLFF. CDR3 DNA: TGCGCCAGCAGCTTTGGGGGACAGGGGTTTTTTAATGAAAAACTGTTTTTT. The chain carries TRBV5-1 and TRBJ1-4; 10 bases line up with TRBD1. Germline V gene sequence: CDR1 SGHRS, CDR2 YFSETQ. Unmatched junction bases numbered 8, after V lost 2 bases and J lost 4 bases. This CDR3 region has 17 residues.

This clone came up a few times. CDR3 sequence: CASSLPTDTQYF. CDR3 nucleotides: TGTGCCAGCAGCTTACCCACAGATACGCAGTATTTT. The rearrangement links TRBV7-2 to TRBJ2-3; the D is unclear. In germline, CDR1 is SGHTA, CDR2 FQGNSA. Trimming took 2 bases from V and 2 from J, leaving 2 bases between them. The CDR3 consists of 12 residues.

The sample holds one count of this clone. The chain carries TRBV2 and TRBJ1-4; TRBD1 might be the D (6 bases). Trimming shortened V by 4 bases and J by 5 bases, and 11 bases separated the two germline ends. Germline V gene lookup returns CDR1 SNHLY and CDR2 FYNNEI. The CDR3 runs 14 residues. This chain's CDR3 is CASSARGGNEKLFF. DNA for the CDR3: TGTGCCAGCAGTGCCAGGGGTGGAAATGAAAAACTGTTTTTT. Looking up the rest from reference TRBV2 and TRBJ1-4 gives the full variable domain: EPEVTQTPSHQVTQMGQEVILRCVPISNHLYFYWYRQILGQKVEFLVSFYNNEISEKSEIFDDQFSVERPDGSNFTLKIRSTKLEDSAMYFCASSARGGNEKLFFGSGTQLSVL.

The V and J genes are TRBV15 and TRBJ2-5; 8 nucleotides line up with TRBD1. Germline V gene sequence: CDR1 LNHNV, CDR2 YYDKDF (reference sequence). Trimming cost V 5 bases and J 7 bases; bases outside gene matches: 9. The CDR3 contains 14 residues. Written as DNA, the CDR3 is TGTGCCACCAGCGCGGGACAGGCCGGAGGGACCCAGTACTTC. It codes for CATSAGQAGGTQYF.

V and J are TRBV6-1 and TRBJ2-7, with a weak D call TRBD1 (6 bases). The CDR3 totals 13 residues. Germline V gives CDR1 MNHNS, CDR2 SASEGT. Trimming took 6 bases from V and 2 from J, leaving 11 bases between them. The CDR3 DNA is TGTGCCAGCAGCCGGACAGAGGCCTACGAGCAGTACTTC. Amino acids: CASSRTEAYEQYF.

The chain uses TRBV7-2 and TRBJ2-2; D gene ambiguous. Trimming took off 0 bases at V and 5 bases at J, with 7 bases between the two ends. The length of the CDR3 is 14 residues. Germline CDR1 and CDR2: SGHTA and FQGNSA. This CDR3 is CASSLAWHTGELFF. CDR3 in DNA: TGTGCCAGCAGCTTAGCGTGGCATACCGGGGAGCTGTTTTTT.

This clone has only a few counts. V gene TRBV5-1 combines with J gene TRBJ1-2, with 7 bases aligning to TRBD1. Germline trimming cut 0 bases from V and 4 bases from J; bases unmatched to any gene: 6. The germline gives CDR1 SGHRS, CDR2 YFSETQ. The CDR3 runs 15 residues. CDR3 nucleotide sequence: TGCGCCAGCAGCTTGGCGATCAGGGGGGGCTATGGCTACACCTTC. Residues: CASSLAIRGGYGYTF.

The V gene is TRBV19, the J gene TRBJ1-3; D remains unclear. CDR3 length: 16 residues. Germline CDR1 and CDR2: LNHDA and SQIVND (reference sequence). The V end lost 3 bases, the J end lost 0 bases, and 12 bases lay between the germline ends. The CDR3: CASSIVFWSSGNTIYF. In DNA form, the CDR3 reads TGTGCCAGTAGTATTGTGTTTTGGAGCTCTGGAAACACCATATATTTT.